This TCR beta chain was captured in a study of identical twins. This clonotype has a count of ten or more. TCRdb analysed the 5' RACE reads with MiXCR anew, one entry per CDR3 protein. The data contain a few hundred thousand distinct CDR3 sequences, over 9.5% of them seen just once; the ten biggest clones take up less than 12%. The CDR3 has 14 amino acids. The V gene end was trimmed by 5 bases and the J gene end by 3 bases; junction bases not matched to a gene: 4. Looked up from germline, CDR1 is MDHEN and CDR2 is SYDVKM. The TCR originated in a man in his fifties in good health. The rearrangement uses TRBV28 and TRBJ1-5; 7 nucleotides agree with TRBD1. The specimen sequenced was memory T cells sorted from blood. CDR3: CASSQGQVNQPQHF. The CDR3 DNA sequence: TGTGCCAGCAGTCAAGGACAGGTCAATCAGCCCCAGCATTTT.